Listed below are T cell receptor beta chains from one sample, sequenced in a study of T cell responses to AZD1222 COVID-19 vaccine. TCRdb's table, derived via immunoSEQ multiplex PCR, lists solely in-frame clones and lacks some. The sample has 85,000 to 95,000 clones; around 90% are singletons. The sample here was peripheral blood, taken on day 0 of AZD1222 vaccination. These TCRs come from an adult in good health. The CDR3 runs from the conserved cysteine through the conserved F or W. D genes are given only for firm matches. Size values are once, few and many counts, or a class for expanded clones, and some rows have none.

d_gene	v_gene	abundance	j_gene	len	CDR3aa	CDR3nt
TRBD2	TRBV5-6	-	TRBJ2-7	15	CASSSLAGGVYEQYF	TGTGCCAGCAGCTCTCTAGCGGGGGGCGTCTACGAGCAGTACTTC
-	TRBV30	-	TRBJ1-2	15	CAWSVLVGDRRGYTF	TGTGCCTGGAGTGTACTTGTCGGGGATAGGAGGGGCTACACCTTC
-	TRBV24-1	-	TRBJ2-7	14	CATSEAGEPYEQYF	TGTGCCACCAGTGAAGCAGGGGAACCCTACGAGCAGTACTTC
-	TRBV6-5	-	TRBJ2-5	15	CASSYSDGNQETQYF	TGTGCCAGCAGTTACTCCGACGGAAACCAAGAGACCCAGTACTTC
TRBD1	TRBV6-2/TRBV6-3	-	TRBJ1-6	17	CASSYSGTGGSNSPLHF	TGTGCCAGCAGTTACTCCGGGACAGGGGGAAGCAATTCACCCCTCCACTTT
-	TRBV4-1	-	TRBJ1-2	17	CASSQLFQGSANYGYTF	TGCGCCAGCAGCCAATTGTTCCAGGGAAGCGCTAACTATGGCTACACCTTC
-	TRBV12-3/TRBV12-4	-	TRBJ2-1	12	CASSLGSYEQFF	TGTGCCAGCAGTTTAGGGTCCTATGAGCAGTTCTTC
-	TRBV6-6	-	TRBJ1-2	14	CASSLGGDNYGYTF	TGTGCCAGCAGTTTGGGGGGGGATAACTATGGCTACACCTTC
TRBD2	TRBV6-1	-	TRBJ2-7	14	CASSEWASGYEQYF	TGTGCCAGCAGTGAATGGGCTAGCGGGTACGAGCAGTACTTC
TRBD1	TRBV12-5	-	TRBJ1-5	16	CASGFWDRVDLQPQHF	TGTGCTAGTGGTTTTTGGGACAGGGTCGATTTACAGCCCCAGCATTTT
-	TRBV10-3	-	TRBJ2-3	15	CAISEMNRATDTQYF	TGTGCCATCAGTGAGATGAACAGGGCCACAGATACGCAGTATTTT
TRBD1	TRBV6-6	-	TRBJ1-3	14	CASSYGTGRNTIYF	TGTGCCAGCAGTTACGGGACAGGCAGAAACACCATATATTTT
-	TRBV7-2	-	TRBJ2-7	14	CASTPWGSANEQYF	TGTGCCAGCACCCCGTGGGGGTCCGCCAACGAGCAGTACTTC
-	TRBV9	once	TRBJ2-7	14	CASSVADSNYEQYF	TGTGCCAGCAGCGTAGCTGACAGTAACTACGAGCAGTACTTC
-	TRBV6-6	-	TRBJ2-1	12	CASSPRFHEQFF	TGTGCCAGCAGCCCCAGATTCCATGAGCAGTTCTTC
-	TRBV7-3	-	TRBJ2-1	13	CASSSTQNNEQFF	TGTGCCAGCAGCTCGACACAAAACAATGAGCAGTTCTTC
-	TRBV18	-	TRBJ2-7	20	CASSKGRAPRTNSSSYEQYF	TGTGCCAGCTCCAAAGGTCGGGCGCCTCGTACCAATTCAAGCTCCTACGAGCAGTACTTC
TRBD2	TRBV5-1	-	TRBJ2-3	17	CASSAGLAGAITDTQYF	TGCGCCAGCAGCGCGGGACTAGCGGGGGCGATAACAGATACGCAGTATTTT
-	TRBV9	-	TRBJ2-2	15	CASSVTGGNTGELFF	TGTGCCAGCAGCGTAACAGGAGGTAACACCGGGGAGCTGTTTTTT
-	TRBV10-3	-	TRBJ1-5	18	CAIREPRQPLIGNQPQHF	TGTGCCATCAGGGAGCCAAGACAGCCACTTATTGGCAATCAGCCCCAGCATTTT
TRBD1	TRBV11-1	-	TRBJ2-4	15	CASSNPQGAKNIQYF	TGTGCCAGCAGCAACCCGCAGGGGGCGAAAAACATTCAGTACTTC
TRBD2	TRBV6-2/TRBV6-3	-	TRBJ2-3	20	CASSYVGSGAHLRKTDTQYF	TGTGCCAGCAGTTACGTCGGTAGCGGGGCTCATTTAAGAAAGACAGATACGCAGTATTTT
-	TRBV7-9	-	TRBJ2-3	14	CASSSTWTADTQYF	TGTGCCAGCAGCTCGACGTGGACCGCAGATACGCAGTATTTT
-	TRBV14	-	TRBJ2-7	14	CASSPLRGSYEQYF	TGTGCCAGCAGCCCTCTTAGGGGAAGCTACGAGCAGTACTTC
-	TRBV18	-	TRBJ1-3	13	CASSGSSGNTIYF	TGTGCCAGCTCAGGGAGCTCTGGAAACACCATATATTTT
TRBD2	TRBV11-2	-	TRBJ2-1	16	CASSLAPRTRGDEQFF	TGTGCCAGCAGCTTAGCCCCTCGGACTAGGGGTGATGAGCAGTTCTTC
-	TRBV6-5	-	TRBJ2-5	13	CASSYGFSETQYF	TGTGCCAGCAGTTACGGGTTTTCGGAGACCCAGTACTTC
-	TRBV18	few	TRBJ1-2	14	CASSPDSGLYGYTF	TGTGCCAGCTCACCAGACAGCGGCCTGTATGGCTACACCTTC
-	TRBV28	once	TRBJ2-3	15	CASSYPGLRTDTQYF	TGTGCCAGCAGTTACCCAGGGTTGCGCACAGATACGCAGTATTTT
-	TRBV5-1	-	TRBJ2-7	11	CASSLNYEQYF	TGCGCCAGCAGCTTGAACTACGAGCAGTACTTC
-	TRBV2	-	TRBJ1-4	13	CASSLGPDEKLFF	TGTGCCAGCAGTCTTGGGCCCGATGAAAAACTGTTTTTT
-	TRBV7-2	-	TRBJ2-7	15	CASSLAFSGFYEQYF	TGTGCCAGCAGCTTAGCGTTTTCAGGTTTCTACGAGCAGTACTTC
TRBD1	TRBV10-3	once	TRBJ1-2	14	CAIQGQGARNGYTF	TGTGCCATCCAAGGACAGGGGGCGCGAAATGGCTACACCTTC
-	TRBV5-5	once	TRBJ1-5	16	CASSLVGTVSNQPQHF	TGTGCCAGCAGCTTGGTGGGGACGGTTAGCAATCAGCCCCAGCATTTT
TRBD1	TRBV6-5	-	TRBJ1-4	13	CASSYSGQGGLFF	TGTGCCAGCAGTTACTCCGGACAGGGTGGACTGTTTTTT
-	TRBV5-5	-	TRBJ2-1	14	CASSLARLAYEQFF	TGTGCCAGCAGCTTGGCCCGCCTAGCTTATGAGCAGTTCTTC
-	TRBV7-2	-	TRBJ2-5	15	CASSLPQGGLETQYF	TGTGCCAGCAGCTTACCACAGGGTGGATTAGAGACCCAGTACTTC
-	TRBV9	-	TRBJ2-7	14	CASSLGGRGAEQYF	TGTGCCAGCAGCCTGGGGGGCAGGGGCGCCGAGCAGTACTTC
-	TRBV30	-	TRBJ2-7	12	CAWSITNHEQYF	TGTGCCTGGAGTATTACTAACCACGAGCAGTACTTC
-	TRBV6-5	-	TRBJ1-4	15	CASSYSMTVQEKLFF	TGTGCCAGCAGTTACTCGATGACCGTCCAGGAAAAACTGTTTTTT
-	TRBV5-1	once	TRBJ1-6	16	CASSPDGGGRNSPLHF	TGCGCCAGCAGCCCGGATGGGGGAGGGCGTAATTCACCCCTCCACTTT
-	TRBV19	-	TRBJ1-5	14	CASSMGGEGQPQHF	TGTGCCAGTAGTATGGGGGGCGAGGGTCAGCCCCAGCATTTT
TRBD2	TRBV19	-	TRBJ2-2	15	CASTRLATNTGELFF	TGTGCCAGTACCCGACTAGCGACGAACACCGGGGAGCTGTTTTTT
-	TRBV6-5	-	TRBJ1-2	12	CASSEKLYGYTF	TGTGCCAGCAGCGAGAAACTCTATGGCTACACCTTC
-	TRBV9	once	TRBJ2-5	15	CASSDQLGGGETQYF	TGTGCCAGCAGCGACCAACTGGGCGGGGGCGAGACCCAGTACTTC
-	TRBV6-5	-	TRBJ2-3	15	CASSYSERLGGTQYF	TGTGCCAGCAGTTACTCGGAAAGACTCGGGGGTACGCAGTATTTT
TRBD2	TRBV6-5	-	TRBJ2-1	14	CASSPTAGGDEQFF	TGTGCCAGCAGCCCCACAGCGGGGGGTGATGAGCAGTTCTTC
-	TRBV3-1/TRBV3-2	-	TRBJ2-2	11	CASSHTGELFF	TGTGCCAGCAGCCACACCGGGGAGCTGTTTTTT
-	TRBV6-6	-	TRBJ1-5	13	CASTHEDNQPQHF	TGTGCCAGCACCCACGAGGATAATCAGCCCCAGCATTTT
TRBD2	TRBV7-6	-	TRBJ2-7	17	CASSPRRGTSGGYEQYF	TGTGCCAGCAGCCCTAGGAGGGGGACTAGCGGGGGATACGAGCAGTACTTC
-	TRBV5-4	-	TRBJ1-6	18	CASSLASGGRTYNSPLHF	TGTGCCAGCAGCTTGGCCAGTGGGGGCAGGACCTATAATTCACCCCTCCACTTT
-	TRBV7-2	once	TRBJ2-3	15	CASSTEAGLTDTQYF	TGTGCCAGCAGTACAGAGGCAGGGCTCACAGATACGCAGTATTTT
-	TRBV7-2	few	TRBJ1-1	14	CASSLGQGHTEAFF	TGTGCCAGCAGCTTAGGGCAGGGTCATACTGAAGCTTTCTTT
-	TRBV7-3	-	TRBJ1-1	13	CASSKGGVTEAFF	TGTGCCAGCAGCAAGGGTGGAGTCACTGAAGCTTTCTTT
-	TRBV19	-	TRBJ1-4	14	CASNAPGGSEKLFF	TGTGCCAGTAATGCTCCCGGGGGGAGTGAAAAACTGTTTTTT
TRBD1	TRBV27	-	TRBJ2-1	14	CASSLGQGQGEQFF	TGTGCCAGCAGTTTAGGACAGGGTCAGGGTGAGCAGTTCTTC
-	TRBV10-2	few	TRBJ2-5	13	CASSVSQRETQYF	TGCGCCAGCAGTGTATCGCAACGGGAGACCCAGTACTTC
-	TRBV4-3	-	TRBJ1-1	15	CASSQEPNRYTEAFF	TGCGCCAGCAGCCAAGAACCGAACAGGTACACTGAAGCTTTCTTT
TRBD1	TRBV5-1	-	TRBJ1-2	16	CASSLADQPIPGQTTF	TGCGCCAGCAGCTTGGCAGACCAGCCAATACCGGGACAGACGACCTTC
-	TRBV11-2	-	TRBJ1-4	15	CASSLDYGLNEKLFF	TGTGCCAGCAGCTTAGATTACGGCCTTAATGAAAAACTGTTTTTT